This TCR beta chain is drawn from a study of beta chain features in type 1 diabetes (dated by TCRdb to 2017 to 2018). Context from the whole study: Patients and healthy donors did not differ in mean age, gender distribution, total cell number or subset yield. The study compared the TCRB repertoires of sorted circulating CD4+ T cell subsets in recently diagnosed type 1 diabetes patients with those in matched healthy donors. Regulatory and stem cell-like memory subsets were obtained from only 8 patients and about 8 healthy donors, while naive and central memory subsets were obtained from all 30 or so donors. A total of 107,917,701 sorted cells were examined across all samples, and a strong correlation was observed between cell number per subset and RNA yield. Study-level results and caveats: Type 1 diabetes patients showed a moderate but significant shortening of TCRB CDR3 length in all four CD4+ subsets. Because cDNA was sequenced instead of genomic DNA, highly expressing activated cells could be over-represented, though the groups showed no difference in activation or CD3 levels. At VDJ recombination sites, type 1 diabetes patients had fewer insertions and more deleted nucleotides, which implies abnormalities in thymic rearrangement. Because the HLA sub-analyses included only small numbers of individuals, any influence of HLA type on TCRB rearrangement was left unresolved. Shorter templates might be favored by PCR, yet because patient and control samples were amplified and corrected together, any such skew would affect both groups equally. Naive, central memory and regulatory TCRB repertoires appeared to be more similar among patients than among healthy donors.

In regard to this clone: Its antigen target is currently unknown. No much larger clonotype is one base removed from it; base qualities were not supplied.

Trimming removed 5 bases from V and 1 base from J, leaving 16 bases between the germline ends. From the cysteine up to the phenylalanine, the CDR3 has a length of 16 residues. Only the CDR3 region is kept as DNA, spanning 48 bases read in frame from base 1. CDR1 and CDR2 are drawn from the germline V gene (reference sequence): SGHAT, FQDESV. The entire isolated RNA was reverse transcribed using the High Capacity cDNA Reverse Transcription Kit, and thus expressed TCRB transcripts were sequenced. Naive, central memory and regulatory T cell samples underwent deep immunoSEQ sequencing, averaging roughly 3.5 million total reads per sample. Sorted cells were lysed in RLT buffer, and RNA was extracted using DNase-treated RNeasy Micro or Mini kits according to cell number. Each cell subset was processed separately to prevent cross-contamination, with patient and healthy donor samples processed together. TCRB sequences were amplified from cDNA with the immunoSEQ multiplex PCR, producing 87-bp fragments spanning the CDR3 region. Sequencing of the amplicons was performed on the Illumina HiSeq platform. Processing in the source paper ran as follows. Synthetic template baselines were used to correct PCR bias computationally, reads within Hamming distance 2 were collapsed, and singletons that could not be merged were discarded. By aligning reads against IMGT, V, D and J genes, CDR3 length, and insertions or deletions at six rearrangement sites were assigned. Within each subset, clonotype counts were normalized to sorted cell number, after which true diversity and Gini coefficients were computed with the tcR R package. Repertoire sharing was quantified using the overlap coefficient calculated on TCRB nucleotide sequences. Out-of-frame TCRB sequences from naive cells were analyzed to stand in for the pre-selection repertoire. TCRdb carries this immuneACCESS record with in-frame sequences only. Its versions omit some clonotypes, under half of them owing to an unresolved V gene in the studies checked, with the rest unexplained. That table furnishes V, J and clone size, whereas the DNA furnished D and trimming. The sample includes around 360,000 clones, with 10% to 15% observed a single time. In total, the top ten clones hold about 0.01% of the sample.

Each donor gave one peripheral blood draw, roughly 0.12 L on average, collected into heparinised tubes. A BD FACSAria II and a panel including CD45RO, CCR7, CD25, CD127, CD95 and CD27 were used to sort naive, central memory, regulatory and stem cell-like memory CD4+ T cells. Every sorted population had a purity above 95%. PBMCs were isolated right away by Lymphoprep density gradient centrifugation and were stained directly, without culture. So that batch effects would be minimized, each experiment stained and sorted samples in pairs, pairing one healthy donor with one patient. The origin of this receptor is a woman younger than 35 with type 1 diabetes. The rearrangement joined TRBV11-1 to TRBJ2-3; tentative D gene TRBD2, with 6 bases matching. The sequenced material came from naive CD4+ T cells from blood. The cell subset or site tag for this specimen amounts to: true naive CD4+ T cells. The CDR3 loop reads CASSVHGGTGTDTQYF. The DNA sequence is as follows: TGTGCCAGCAGCGTACACGGTGGGACTGGCACAGATACGCAGTATTTT.